This TCR beta chain was obtained from a study of CXCR3-negative and CXCR3-positive naive CD8 T cells. TRB cDNA was prepared as libraries by UMI-labeled 5' RACE. TCRdb re-called the 5' RACE reads; one entry per CDR3 protein, DNA not given. The sample table sets out about 120,000 distinct CDR3 sequences. The CDR3 is 15 residues long. Germline CDR1 DFQATT, CDR2 SNEGSKA (reference sequence). The sequencing input was naive CXCR3- CD8+ T cells from blood. Sample subset: CD45RO-CCR7+CD27+CD95- naive CD8+ T cells lacking CXCR3 (TNR3-). V usage is TRBV20-1 and J usage is TRBJ2-2; there is no DNA to check the TCRdb D call of TRBD2. The TCR comes from a human donor in good health. Some clones in this sample may be carry-over from other donors' samples. CDR3 residues: CSASDSGSNTGELFF.